A single sample is the source of the 27 T cell receptor beta chains below, sequenced in a study of vaccination and CD4 T cells after COVID-19. With the Oncomine TCR Beta short-read assay, DNA from cultured CD4+ T cells was sequenced. One entry per CDR3 protein results from TCRdb running MiXCR on the PCR reads. The sample has about 25,000 distinct CDR3 sequences, around 48% seen once. These receptors' antigens are unknown. This sample's treatment: roughly 10-day PBMC culture with coronavirus spike peptide pools or control peptides (ViraFEST assay). The sequenced material came from CD4+ T cells from blood, cultured in vitro. These receptors were taken from a human donor who had recovered from COVID-19.

The chain links TRBV20-1 to TRBJ1-1; possible D gene TRBD1, 5 bases. Between the trimmed V and J ends, which lost 4 bases and 2 bases, there was a span of 11 bases. The germline V gene has CDR1 DFQATT and CDR2 SNEGSKA (reference sequence). This CDR3 spans 13 amino acids. The CDR3 spells CSAIRGSNTEAFF. CDR3 sequence (DNA): TGCAGTGCTATTAGGGGCAGTAACACTGAAGCTTTCTTT.

This clonotype was found a few times. The chain recombines TRBV4-3 with TRBJ1-3, with a possible D match to TRBD1 (5 bases). V lost 4 bases, J lost 4 bases, and 14 bases lay in between. This CDR3 comprises 15 residues. Germline CDR1 LGHNA, CDR2 YSLEER. The CDR3 region is CASSPPGLRGNTIYF. DNA of the CDR3: TGCGCCAGCAGCCCACCGGGACTTAGGGGAAACACCATATATTTT.

The V and J genes are TRBV20-1 and TRBJ2-2; D not certain. V shed 0 bases and J shed 0 bases, with 5 bases lying between them. The germline CDR1 and CDR2 sequences are DFQATT and SNEGSKA (reference sequence). The CDR3 covers 14 residues. The CDR3 region is CSAREQPNTGELFF. The CDR3 bases are TGCAGTGCTAGAGAACAGCCGAACACCGGGGAGCTGTTTTTT.

The chain employs TRBV4-1 and TRBJ2-5, with D uncertain. The CDR3 totals 13 residues. V lost 4 bases to trimming and J lost 4 bases, with 10 bases between them. Germline V gene sequence: CDR1 MGHRA, CDR2 YSYEKL. CDR3 loop: CASSLHSRETQYF. Here the CDR3 DNA reads TGCGCCAGCAGCCTCCATTCTCGAGAGACCCAGTACTTC.

This clonotype showed up just once. The J gene is TRBJ2-2, the V gene TRBV20-1; 9 bases map to TRBD2. The CDR3 is made up of 18 amino acids. The germline V gene encodes CDR1 DFQATT and CDR2 SNEGSKA (reference sequence). J lost 4 bases, V lost 0 bases, and 12 bases had no gene match. CDR3 protein: CSAREKGLAGIFTGELFF. The CDR3 DNA reads as TGCAGTGCTAGAGAGAAGGGGCTAGCGGGGATTTTCACCGGGGAGCTGTTTTTT.

CDR3 protein: CASSRTASNQPQHF. CDR3 DNA: TGTGCCAGCAGCAGGACCGCAAGCAATCAGCCCCAGCATTTT. V usage is TRBV6-1 and J usage is TRBJ1-5; D gene unclear. The CDR3 has 14 amino acids. Trimming pared 6 bases from V and 1 base from J, leaving 10 bases between. Germline V gene data show CDR1 as MNHNS and CDR2 as SASEGT.

CDR3 nucleotides: TGTGCCAGCAGCTTAAGGGCTCAGAAACACAATGAGCAGTTCTTC. The encoded protein is CASSLRAQKHNEQFF. The J gene is TRBJ2-1, the V gene TRBV7-2; no firm D call. Per the germline V gene, CDR1 is SGHTA and CDR2 is FQGNSA. The length of the CDR3 is 15 residues. V lost 2 bases, J lost 5 bases, and 13 bases lay in between. Using reference TRBV7-2 and TRBJ2-1 for the parts outside the CDR3, the full variable domain is GAGVSQSPSNKVTEKGKDVELRCDPISGHTALYWYRQSLGQGLEFLIYFQGNSAPDKSGLPSDRFSAERTGGSVSTLTIQRTQQEDSAVYLCASSLRAQKHNEQFFGPGTRLTVL.

The chain is built from TRBV7-8 and TRBJ2-3; D call uncertain. The V gene lost 2 bases and the J gene lost 2 bases, with 11 bases spanning the gap. The V gene's germline CDR1 is SGHVS and CDR2 FQNEAQ. This CDR3 spans 15 amino acids. DNA of the CDR3: TGTGCCAGCAGCTTAATTCAGGCGCTCACAGATACGCAGTATTTT. As protein: CASSLIQALTDTQYF.

This clonotype was counted a few times. The V call is TRBV15, the J call TRBJ1-1; D not certain. The V end was cut by 3 bases, the J end by 1 base, with 6 bases between. Per germline, CDR1 LNHNV and CDR2 YYDKDF (reference sequence). The CDR3 extends over 13 amino acids. CDR3 sequence: CATSSRGNTEAFF. In DNA, the CDR3 is TGTGCCACCAGCAGCCGGGGGAACACTGAAGCTTTCTTT.

This clonotype was seen only a few times. The rearrangement links TRBV7-2 to TRBJ1-5; D is uncertain. The CDR3 is 14 residues long. Trimming shortened V by 1 base and J by 6 bases, and 10 bases separated the two germline ends. Germline V gives CDR1 SGHTA, CDR2 FQGNSA. DNA of the CDR3: TGTGCCAGCAGCTTAGAGGCAGGAGGTCAGCCCCAGCATTTT. Translated: CASSLEAGGQPQHF. The whole variable domain, filled in from reference TRBV7-2 and TRBJ1-5, reads GAGVSQSPSNKVTEKGKDVELRCDPISGHTALYWYRQSLGQGLEFLIYFQGNSAPDKSGLPSDRFSAERTGGSVSTLTIQRTQQEDSAVYLCASSLEAGGQPQHFGDGTRLSIL.

This chain connects TRBV2 to TRBJ1-1; a possible D gene is TRBD1 (6 bases). Germline CDR1 and CDR2: SNHLY and FYNNEI. The V and J ends lost 1 base and 9 bases respectively, with 15 bases between them. The length of the CDR3 is 14 residues. The CDR3 protein is CASSEGAGALKAFF. CDR3 DNA: TGTGCCAGCAGTGAAGGGGCAGGGGCTCTGAAAGCTTTCTTT.

This clonotype was counted only a few times. This chain joins TRBV5-1 and TRBJ1-2; 10 bases are shared with TRBD1. V was clipped by 5 bases and J by 8 bases; unmatched bases: 12. CDR1 and CDR2 (germline): SGHRS, YFSETQ. The CDR3 runs to 15 residues. The CDR3 DNA sequence: TGCGCCAGCAGACTGAGGACAGGGGGATCCCCAGGCTACACCTTC. The encoded protein is CASRLRTGGSPGYTF.

The rearrangement uses TRBV6-2 or TRBV6-3 and TRBJ1-1; no clear D. The V gene's germline CDR1 is MNHEY and CDR2 SVGEGT. The CDR3 consists of 15 residues. V shed 2 bases and J shed 10 bases, with 20 bases lying between them. CDR3 loop: CASSYPSGRLLRAFF. The CDR3 nucleotides are TGTGCCAGCAGTTACCCGTCGGGGAGGCTGCTGAGAGCTTTCTTT.

This clonotype was recorded a few times. Here the CDR3 DNA reads TGTGCCAGCAGCTTAGATCGGTCCGGGGAGCTGTTTTTT. Protein: CASSLDRSGELFF. The chain combines TRBV7-7 with TRBJ2-2; the D is unclear. Germline CDR1 and CDR2: SSHAT and FNYEAQ (reference sequence). This CDR3 region has 13 residues. Trimming took off 1 base at V and 6 bases at J, with 6 bases between the two ends.

V usage is TRBV5-1 and J usage is TRBJ1-1; 9 bases line up with TRBD1. The CDR3 has 15 residues. V was clipped by 4 bases and J by 4 bases; unmatched bases: 8. Per the germline V gene, CDR1 is SGHRS and CDR2 is YFSETQ. CDR3 nucleotides: TGCGCCAGCAGCCGGAATATACAGGGGGCCACTGAAGCTTTCTTT. Residues: CASSRNIQGATEAFF.

The gene calls are TRBV7-2 and TRBJ1-2, with a tentative D call TRBD1 (6 bases). V lost 8 bases, J lost 4 bases, and 11 bases lay in between. The germline V gene encodes CDR1 SGHTA and CDR2 FQGNSA. This CDR3 has 12 residues. DNA for the CDR3: TGTGCCAGCTCAGGGGAGCGCTATGGCTACACCTTC. This codes for CASSGERYGYTF.

This clonotype was counted between two and nine times. The CDR3 sequence is CASGQGLNYGYTF. The CDR3 DNA is TGTGCCAGCGGGCAGGGGCTTAACTATGGCTACACCTTC. This chain connects TRBV2 to TRBJ1-2; TRBD1 is a possible D gene (6 bases). Between the trimmed V and J ends, which lost 8 bases and 1 base, there was a span of 11 bases. In germline, CDR1 is SNHLY, CDR2 FYNNEI. This CDR3 contains 13 residues.

V and J are TRBV20-1 and TRBJ2-7; no firm D call. Germline V gives CDR1 DFQATT, CDR2 SNEGSKA (reference sequence). The CDR3 spans 13 residues. Trimming shortened V by 1 base and J by 6 bases, and 13 bases separated the two germline ends. This CDR3 is CSARVPTGLEQYF. The CDR3 region has the DNA TGCAGTGCTAGAGTTCCCACGGGCCTCGAGCAGTACTTC.

This clonotype is judged medium-sized. This CDR3 reads CASRDYYTDTQYF. In DNA form, the CDR3 reads TGTGCCAGCAGGGACTACTACACAGATACGCAGTATTTT. The J gene is TRBJ2-3, the V gene TRBV2; tentatively, D is TRBD2 (6 bases). Germline CDR1 SNHLY, CDR2 FYNNEI. The CDR3 runs 13 residues. Trimming stripped 6 bases from V and 2 bases from J, with 9 bases between. Full variable domain (missing parts from reference TRBV2 and TRBJ2-3): EPEVTQTPSHQVTQMGQEVILRCVPISNHLYFYWYRQILGQKVEFLVSFYNNEISEKSEIFDDQFSVERPDGSNFTLKIRSTKLEDSAMYFCASRDYYTDTQYFGPGTRLTVL.

J is TRBJ2-2 and V is TRBV7-2, with 10 bases identical to TRBD1. CDR1 SGHTA and CDR2 FQGNSA come from the germline V gene. The CDR3 is made up of 16 amino acids. Trimming at V came to 5 bases and at J to 3 bases, leaving 6 bases not matched to a gene. Here the CDR3 DNA reads TGTGCCAGCAGCCCCGGGACAGGGGTGGACACCGGGGAGCTGTTTTTT. It yields the protein CASSPGTGVDTGELFF. The full variable domain, rest sourced from reference TRBV7-2 and TRBJ2-2, is GAGVSQSPSNKVTEKGKDVELRCDPISGHTALYWYRQSLGQGLEFLIYFQGNSAPDKSGLPSDRFSAERTGGSVSTLTIQRTQQEDSAVYLCASSPGTGVDTGELFFGEGSRLTVL.

V usage is TRBV20-1 and J usage is TRBJ1-2; 9 nucleotides align to TRBD1. Germline V gene lookup returns CDR1 DFQATT and CDR2 SNEGSKA (reference sequence). Trimming took 3 bases from V and 6 from J; bases not matched to a gene: 5. The CDR3 has 13 residues. The CDR3 spells CSASPGTGNGYTF. The CDR3 DNA reads TGCAGTGCTAGCCCAGGGACAGGGAATGGCTACACCTTC.

This clonotype was observed a single time. The chain carries TRBV5-1 and TRBJ2-7, with TRBD2 matching over 10 bases. J was trimmed by 3 bases and V by 4 bases; bases with no gene match: 10. The CDR3 runs 16 residues. CDR1 and CDR2 (germline): SGHRS, YFSETQ. The CDR3 DNA sequence: TGCGCCAGCAGCCGACTTACAGCGGGAGGGAGCTACGAGCAGTACTTC. This translates into CASSRLTAGGSYEQYF.

This chain connects TRBV6-5 to TRBJ2-7; D could derive from TRBD1 or TRBD2 (5 bases each). Trimming took off 4 bases at V and 6 bases at J, with 7 bases between the two ends. CDR1 is MNHEY and CDR2 is SVGAGI in the germline V gene. The CDR3 spans 11 residues. CDR3 sequence reads: CASSWGSEQYF. CDR3 in DNA: TGTGCCAGCAGTTGGGGGTCCGAGCAGTACTTC.

The V gene is TRBV6-5, the J gene TRBJ2-4; 15 bases are a match to TRBD2. This CDR3 comprises 16 residues. Trimming removed 4 bases from V and 5 bases from J; junction bases left unmatched: 3. Germline loops: CDR1 MNHEY, CDR2 SVGAGI. CDR3 residues: CASSWTSGRAENIQYF. The DNA for the CDR3 is TGTGCCAGCAGTTGGACTAGCGGGAGGGCCGAAAACATTCAGTACTTC.

The gene calls are TRBV6-1 and TRBJ1-6; possibly TRBD1 for D (5 bases). The CDR3 totals 16 residues. The V gene's germline CDR1 is MNHNS and CDR2 SASEGT. V was shortened by 3 bases and J by 6 bases, with 15 bases between the two germline ends. CDR3 DNA: TGTGCCAGCAGTGATAGCCGGGGCAGGACTAATTCACCCCTCCACTTT. Its translation: CASSDSRGRTNSPLHF.

The genes are TRBV28 and TRBJ2-1, with TRBD1 matching 9 bases. This CDR3 region has 15 residues. Germline V gene sequence: CDR1 MDHEN, CDR2 SYDVKM. Germline trimming cut 6 bases from V and 8 bases from J; bases unmatched to any gene: 11. CDR3 sequence: CASSPTGGWIDEQFF. CDR3 nucleotides: TGTGCCAGCAGCCCAACAGGGGGCTGGATCGATGAGCAGTTCTTC.

The V call is TRBV7-2, the J call TRBJ2-1, with 10 bases lining up with TRBD2. Germline CDR1 and CDR2: SGHTA and FQGNSA. The CDR3 loop spans 15 amino acids. The J segment lost 7 bases and the V segment lost 1 base, leaving 4 bases of the junction unmatched. This chain's CDR3 is CASSLGGAGGNEQFF. The DNA of the CDR3 is TGTGCCAGCAGCTTAGGGGGAGCGGGAGGGAATGAGCAGTTCTTC.